This T cell receptor (beta chain) was obtained from a study of breast tumors, draining lymph nodes, adjacent tissues. Overall study results and limits: Tumor repertoires ranked between lymph nodes and nontumor tissue in diversity, with V and J gene preferences. Luminal-like breast cancer showed significantly higher tumor–nontumor repertoire similarity than basal-like.

A note on this clonotype: The antigen is undetermined.

Each CDR3 protein gets one entry after TCRdb re-called the multiplex PCR reads with MiXCR. This sample carries around 300,000 distinct CDR3 sequences, 30% of them seen once, and the ten largest clones take over 0.95%. Samples came from axillary lymph nodes draining the breast cancer. The CDR3 consists of 16 residues. Germline values: CDR1 MDHEN, CDR2 SYDVKM. The J segment lost 8 bases and the V segment lost 4 bases, leaving 12 bases of the junction unmatched. This chain connects TRBV28 to TRBJ2-1; 9 positions agree with TRBD1. The receptor was isolated from a female donor with breast cancer. Some clones in this sample may be carry-over from other donors' samples. The sequenced sample was axillary lymph node tissue. CDR3 amino acids: CASSSSPGQGGDEQFF. The CDR3 DNA is TGTGCCAGCAGTTCCTCACCGGGACAGGGCGGGGATGAGCAGTTCTTC.